This paragraph reports one T cell receptor beta chain. The data derive from a study of blood T cell repertoires in COVID-19. Overall study: Acute-phase and convalescent COVID-19 samples originated in the United States, Italy and Spain. The analysed material was cDNA or gDNA that came from T cells, B-cell-depleted T cells, or PBMCs.

In the original workflow: Amplification from reference gene primers served as the basis for estimated nucleated cell counts. The assay was immunoSEQ multiplex PCR, and TCRdb's table has in-frame clones only and misses some. V, J and clone size are those of that table, while D and trimming were read from the DNA. The table has over 150,000 clones, roughly 83% seen once; the top ten hold roughly 29%. The CDR3 is made up of 14 amino acids. In germline, CDR1 is KGHDR, CDR2 SFDVKD. The ends were cut back, 3 bases at V and 6 bases at J, with 13 bases in the middle. The sequence was obtained from a woman aged 55-70 years with acute or convalescent COVID-19. The sequencing sample was made of peripheral blood. The rearrangement links TRBV24-1 to TRBJ1-2; D may be TRBD1 (6 bases). The CDR3 spells CATSDPNAGDGYTF. DNA of the CDR3: TGTGCCACCAGTGATCCGAACGCAGGGGATGGCTACACCTTC.